This T cell receptor beta chain comes out of a study of naive and memory T cell subsets. Whole-study findings and limits: No ground truth validated the naive and memory repertoire findings. Diversity fell and Gini index rose from naive through CM, EM, EMRA. Expression changes during T cell differentiation may affect RNA-based TCR counts.

As regards this clonotype: Its antigen is not identified.

Both TRBC1 and TRBC2 were covered by a beta constant-region primer of two equimolar oligonucleotides. Nested alpha and beta constant-region primers with the SP2 primer drove four PCR rounds on ligated cDNA. A 12-nucleotide UMI and the SP2 primer were added to the cDNA 3' end by oligonucleotide ligation. MiXCR was run by TCRdb on the UMI-ligation and nested PCR reads, yielding one entry per CDR3 protein. The sample has around 130,000 distinct CDR3 sequences, roughly 36% seen once. The CDR3 is 17 residues long. V dropped 1 base and J dropped 6 bases, with 19 bases sitting between them. Material for sequencing was central memory CD4+ T cells from blood. The V and J genes are TRBV12-3 or TRBV12-4 and TRBJ2-1, with D perhaps TRBD2 (5 bases). The origin of this receptor is a human donor in good health. CDR3 coding DNA: TGTGCCAGCAGTTTAGGGACCCGAGCGGTGAGGGCCAATGAGCAGTTCTTC. As protein: CASSLGTRAVRANEQFF.